The source of this T cell receptor beta chain is a study of CD8+ T cells in alopecia areata. Germline CDR1 SGHRS, CDR2 YFSETQ. There are 11 residues in the CDR3. The V and J ends lost 0 bases and 6 bases respectively, with 2 bases between them. Treatment defined: oral pan-JAK inhibitor, 5-10 mg twice daily. Reverse transcription of extracted RNA yielded cDNA, which provided the sequencing template. Clones were read by immunoSEQ multiplex PCR, and TCRdb kept only the in-frame ones, dropping some. The sample lists roughly 110,000 clones, less than 60% occurring once. The V gene is TRBV5-1, the J gene TRBJ2-3; D is undetermined. The sequence derives from a human donor with alopecia areata. The sequences come from CD4+ T cells sorted from blood, collected at week 24, from a patient treated with tofacitinib. The DNA of the CDR3 is TGCGCCAGCAGCTTGGATGATACGCAGTATTTT. This gives the protein CASSLDDTQYF.